Presented here are 8 T cell receptor beta chains from one specimen sequenced in a study of PD-1 blockade in classical Hodgkin lymphoma. Only in-frame clones appear in the TCRdb table, and some are missing; sequencing was by immunoSEQ multiplex PCR. Of 20,000 to 30,000 clones listed, just over 85% are singletons. With no exception, relapse followed autologous stem cell transplantation in all patients, and brentuximab vedotin exposure varied. The specimen was peripheral blood mononuclear cells (PBMCs), collected at baseline. These receptors were collected from a human donor with classical Hodgkin lymphoma.

V usage is TRBV21-1 and J usage is TRBJ2-7; TRBD1, the table's D call, lacks a check against the DNA. TRBV21-1 is listed as a pseudogene. CDR3 length: 16 residues. The CDR3 here is CASTPSRTGAGNEQYF. The CDR3 DNA follows: TGTGCCAGCACCCCGTCCCGGACAGGGGCGGGGAACGAGCAGTACTTC.

The chain couples TRBV7-9 to TRBJ2-4; tentatively, D is TRBD1 (6 bases). The CDR3 covers 12 residues. From germline, CDR1 is SEHNR and CDR2 FQNEAQ (reference sequence). With 7 bases removed from V and 7 bases from J, the gap between germline ends came to 11 bases. The CDR3 region has the DNA TGTGCCAGCACCCCGGACAGCAACATTCAGTACTTC. It specifies CASTPDSNIQYF.

This clone has just one count. The gene calls are TRBV4-3 and TRBJ1-2; 9 nucleotides line up with TRBD1. V was pared by 1 base and J by 8 bases, with 11 bases of the junction left unmatched. The length of the CDR3 is 16 residues. The germline CDR1 and CDR2 sequences are LGHNA and YSLEER. This chain's CDR3 is CASSQALQGASSGYTF. The CDR3 nucleotides read TGCGCCAGCAGCCAAGCACTACAGGGGGCCTCCTCGGGCTACACCTTC.

The chain employs TRBV15 and TRBJ1-5, with TRBD1 matching 9 bases. CDR3 length equals 14 residues. V gave up 5 bases and J gave up 3 bases; unmatched junction bases: 2. Germline CDR1 reads LNHNV; CDR2 reads YYDKDF (reference sequence). The CDR3 DNA sequence: TGTGCCACCAGCCGGACAGGGGACAATCAGCCCCAGCATTTT. Translating it yields CATSRTGDNQPQHF. The whole variable domain, filled in from reference TRBV15 and TRBJ1-5, reads DAMVIQNPRYQVTQFGKPVTLSCSQTLNHNVMYWYQQKSSQAPKLLFHYYDKDFNNEADTPDNFQSRRPNTSFCFLDIRSPGLGDTAMYLCATSRTGDNQPQHFGDGTRLSIL.

The J gene is TRBJ1-5, the V gene TRBV4-3; tentatively, D is TRBD1 (6 bases). The V end lost 0 bases, the J end lost 0 bases, and 18 bases lay between the germline ends. CDR1 and CDR2 (germline): LGHNA, YSLEER. The CDR3 is made up of 19 amino acids. CDR3 DNA: TGCGCCAGCAGCCAAGATAGATGGCGGGGGGGGGCTAGCAATCAGCCCCAGCATTTT. Translating gives CASSQDRWRGGASNQPQHF.

V and J are TRBV4-2 and TRBJ2-1; a weak D match, TRBD2 (6 bases). The germline V and J ends were trimmed by 1 base and 6 bases, with 16 bases remaining between them. Germline CDR1 reads LGHNA; CDR2 reads YNFKEQ. This CDR3 region has 16 residues. The CDR3 sequence: CASSQAGAGIGNEQFF. In nucleotides, the CDR3 is TGTGCCAGCAGCCAAGCGGGCGCGGGGATCGGCAATGAGCAGTTCTTC.

The chain has TRBV14 and TRBJ1-4, with D unresolved. Trimming left V 3 bases short and J 4 bases short, with 9 bases between. The CDR3 runs 14 residues. Germline-derived CDR1 and CDR2 are SGHDN and FVKESK. The CDR3 region has the DNA TGTGCCAGCAGCCACAGGACCCTTAATGAAAAACTGTTTTTT. Encoded protein: CASSHRTLNEKLFF.

The genes are TRBV5-1 and TRBJ2-2; 9 bases fit TRBD1. Trimming cost V 4 bases and J 7 bases; bases outside gene matches: 8. The CDR3 is 15 amino acids. The germline gives CDR1 SGHRS, CDR2 YFSETQ. The CDR3 nucleotides read TGCGCCAGCAGCGTACAGGGGGCAGTCGGCGGGGAGCTGTTTTTT. This translates into CASSVQGAVGGELFF. Together with reference TRBV5-1 and TRBJ2-2, the CDR3 gives the full variable domain: KAGVTQTPRYLIKTRGQQVTLSCSPISGHRSVSWYQQTPGQGLQFLFEYFSETQRNKGNFPGRFSGRQFSNSRSEMNVSTLELGDSALYLCASSVQGAVGGELFFGEGSRLTVL.